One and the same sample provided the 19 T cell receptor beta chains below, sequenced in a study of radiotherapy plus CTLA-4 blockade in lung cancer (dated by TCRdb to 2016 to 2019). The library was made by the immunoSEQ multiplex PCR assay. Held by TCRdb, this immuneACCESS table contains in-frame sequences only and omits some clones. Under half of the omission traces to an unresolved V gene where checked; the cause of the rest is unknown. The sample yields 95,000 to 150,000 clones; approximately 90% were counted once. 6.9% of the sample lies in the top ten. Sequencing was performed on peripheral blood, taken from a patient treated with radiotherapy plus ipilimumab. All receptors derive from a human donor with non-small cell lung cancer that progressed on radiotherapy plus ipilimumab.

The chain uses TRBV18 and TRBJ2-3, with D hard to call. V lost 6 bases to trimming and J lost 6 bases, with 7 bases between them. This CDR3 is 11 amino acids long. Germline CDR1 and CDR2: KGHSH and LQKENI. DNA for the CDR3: TGTGCCAGCTCGTCAGAGGATACGCAGTATTTT. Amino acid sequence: CASSSEDTQYF.

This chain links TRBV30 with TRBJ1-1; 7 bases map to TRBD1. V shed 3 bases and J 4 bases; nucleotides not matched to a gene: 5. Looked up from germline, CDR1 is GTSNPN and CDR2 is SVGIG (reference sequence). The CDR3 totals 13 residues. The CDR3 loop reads CAWRGQGGTEAFF. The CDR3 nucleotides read TGTGCCTGGAGGGGGCAGGGGGGCACTGAAGCTTTCTTT. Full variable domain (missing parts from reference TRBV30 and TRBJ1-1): SQTIHQWPATLVQPVGSPLSLECTVEGTSNPNLYWYRQAAGRGLQLLFYSVGIGQISSEVPQNLSASRPQDRQFILSSKKLLLSDSGFYLCAWRGQGGTEAFFGQGTRLTVV.

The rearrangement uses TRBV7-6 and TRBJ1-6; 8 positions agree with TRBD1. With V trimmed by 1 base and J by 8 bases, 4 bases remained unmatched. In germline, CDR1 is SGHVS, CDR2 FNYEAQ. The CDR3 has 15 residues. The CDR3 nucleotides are TGTGCCAGCAGCTTAGACGGACAGGGAGATTCACCCCTCCACTTT. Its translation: CASSLDGQGDSPLHF.

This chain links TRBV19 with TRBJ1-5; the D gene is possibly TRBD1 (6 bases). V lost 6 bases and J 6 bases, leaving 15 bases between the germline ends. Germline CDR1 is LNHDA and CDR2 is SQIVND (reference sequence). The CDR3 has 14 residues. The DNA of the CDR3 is TGTGCCAGTAGCCTCGGACAGTCACCTCAGCCCCAGCATTTT. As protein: CASSLGQSPQPQHF.

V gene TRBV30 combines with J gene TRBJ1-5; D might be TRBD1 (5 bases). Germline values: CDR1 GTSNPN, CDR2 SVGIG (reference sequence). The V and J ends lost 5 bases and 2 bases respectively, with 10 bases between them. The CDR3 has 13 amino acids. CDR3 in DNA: TGTGCCTGGGCCCGGGGGGGCAATCAGCCCCAGCATTTT. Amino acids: CAWARGGNQPQHF.

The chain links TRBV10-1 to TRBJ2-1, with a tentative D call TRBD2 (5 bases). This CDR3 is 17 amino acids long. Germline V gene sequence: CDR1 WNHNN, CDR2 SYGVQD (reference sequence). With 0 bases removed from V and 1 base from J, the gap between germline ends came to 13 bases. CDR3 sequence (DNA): TGCGCCAGCAGTGAGTCGACTGGACTCAAATCCTACAATGAGCAGTTCTTC. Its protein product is CASSESTGLKSYNEQFF.

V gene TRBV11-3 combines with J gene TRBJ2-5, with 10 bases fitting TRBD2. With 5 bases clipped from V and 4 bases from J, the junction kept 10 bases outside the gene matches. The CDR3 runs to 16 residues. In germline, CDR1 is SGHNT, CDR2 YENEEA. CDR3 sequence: CASSTPPSGRPETQYF. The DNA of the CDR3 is TGTGCCAGCAGCACCCCCCCTAGCGGGAGACCAGAGACCCAGTACTTC.

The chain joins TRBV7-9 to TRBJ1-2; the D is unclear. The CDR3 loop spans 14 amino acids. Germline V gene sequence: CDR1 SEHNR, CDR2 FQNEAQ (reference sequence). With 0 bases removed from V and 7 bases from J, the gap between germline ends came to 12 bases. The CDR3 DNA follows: TGTGCCAGCAGCTTAGCGGAGTGGGGTTTTGGCTACACCTTC. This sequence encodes CASSLAEWGFGYTF.

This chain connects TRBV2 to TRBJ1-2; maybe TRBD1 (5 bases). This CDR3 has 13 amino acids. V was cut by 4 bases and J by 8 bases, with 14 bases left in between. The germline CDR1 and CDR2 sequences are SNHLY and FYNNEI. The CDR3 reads CASSAGGGDGYTF. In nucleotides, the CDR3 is TGTGCCAGCAGTGCAGGAGGAGGGGACGGCTACACCTTC.

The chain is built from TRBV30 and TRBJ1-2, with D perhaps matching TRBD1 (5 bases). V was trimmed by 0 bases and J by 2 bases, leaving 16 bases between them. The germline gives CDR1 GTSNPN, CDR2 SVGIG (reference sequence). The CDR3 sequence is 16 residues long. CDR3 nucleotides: TGTGCCTGGAGTGTATATGGCCCCGGGGGGAACTATGGCTACACCTTC. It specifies CAWSVYGPGGNYGYTF. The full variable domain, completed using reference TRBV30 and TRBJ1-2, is SQTIHQWPATLVQPVGSPLSLECTVEGTSNPNLYWYRQAAGRGLQLLFYSVGIGQISSEVPQNLSASRPQDRQFILSSKKLLLSDSGFYLCAWSVYGPGGNYGYTFGSGTRLTVV.

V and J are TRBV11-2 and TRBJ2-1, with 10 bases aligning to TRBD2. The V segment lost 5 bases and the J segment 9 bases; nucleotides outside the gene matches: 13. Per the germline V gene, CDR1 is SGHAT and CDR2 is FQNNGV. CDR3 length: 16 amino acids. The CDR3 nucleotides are TGTGCCAGCAGCCCCCTGAGCGGGAGGGCCTTGACTGAGCAGTTCTTC. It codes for CASSPLSGRALTEQFF.

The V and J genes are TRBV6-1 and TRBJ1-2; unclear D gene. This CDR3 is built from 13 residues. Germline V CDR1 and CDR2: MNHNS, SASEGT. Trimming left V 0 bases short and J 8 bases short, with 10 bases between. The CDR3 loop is CASSEAAIRGYTF. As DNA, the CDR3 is TGTGCCAGCAGTGAAGCAGCCATACGAGGCTACACCTTC.

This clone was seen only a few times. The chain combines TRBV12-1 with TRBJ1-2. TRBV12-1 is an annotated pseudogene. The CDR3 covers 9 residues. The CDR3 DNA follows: TGTGCCAGACATAGTGGCTACACCTTC. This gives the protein CARHSGYTF.

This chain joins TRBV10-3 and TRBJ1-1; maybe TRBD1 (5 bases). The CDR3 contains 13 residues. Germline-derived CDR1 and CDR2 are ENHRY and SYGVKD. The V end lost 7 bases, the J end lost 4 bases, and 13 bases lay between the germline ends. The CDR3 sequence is CAIKSQGGTEAFF. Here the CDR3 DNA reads TGTGCCATCAAGAGTCAGGGAGGCACTGAAGCTTTCTTT.

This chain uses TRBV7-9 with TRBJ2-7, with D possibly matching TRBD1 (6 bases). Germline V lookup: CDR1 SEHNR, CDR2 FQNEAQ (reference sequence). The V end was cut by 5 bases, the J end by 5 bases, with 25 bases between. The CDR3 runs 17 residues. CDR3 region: CASSLPNQGPTRHEQYF. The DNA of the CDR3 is TGTGCCAGCAGCCTTCCGAACCAGGGGCCCACCAGGCACGAGCAGTACTTC.

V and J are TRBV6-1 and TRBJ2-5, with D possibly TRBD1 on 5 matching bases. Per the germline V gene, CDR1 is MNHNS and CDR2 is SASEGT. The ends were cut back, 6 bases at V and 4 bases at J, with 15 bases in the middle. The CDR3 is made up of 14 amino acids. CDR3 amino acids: CASRNQGGRETQYF. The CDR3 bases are TGTGCCAGCAGGAATCAGGGTGGGCGAGAGACCCAGTACTTC.

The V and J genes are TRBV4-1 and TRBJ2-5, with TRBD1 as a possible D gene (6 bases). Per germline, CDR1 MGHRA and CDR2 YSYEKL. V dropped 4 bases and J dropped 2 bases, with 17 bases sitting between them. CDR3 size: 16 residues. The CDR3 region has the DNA TGCGCCAGCAGCCTAGAGCTGGGACACCGACAAGAGACCCAGTACTTC. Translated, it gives CASSLELGHRQETQYF.

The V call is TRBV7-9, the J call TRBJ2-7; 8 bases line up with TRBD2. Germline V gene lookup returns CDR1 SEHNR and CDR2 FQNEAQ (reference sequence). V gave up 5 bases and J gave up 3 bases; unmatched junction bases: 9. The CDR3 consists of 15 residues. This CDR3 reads CASSTTGTRIYEQYF. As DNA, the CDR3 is TGTGCCAGCAGCACGACCGGGACTAGGATCTACGAGCAGTACTTC.

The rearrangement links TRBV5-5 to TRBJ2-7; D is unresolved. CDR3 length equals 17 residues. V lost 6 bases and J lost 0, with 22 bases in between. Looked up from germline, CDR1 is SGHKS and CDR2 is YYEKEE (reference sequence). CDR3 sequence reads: CASTDPQLRTYSYEQYF. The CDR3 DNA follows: TGTGCCAGCACCGACCCCCAGTTGAGGACGTACTCCTACGAGCAGTACTTC.